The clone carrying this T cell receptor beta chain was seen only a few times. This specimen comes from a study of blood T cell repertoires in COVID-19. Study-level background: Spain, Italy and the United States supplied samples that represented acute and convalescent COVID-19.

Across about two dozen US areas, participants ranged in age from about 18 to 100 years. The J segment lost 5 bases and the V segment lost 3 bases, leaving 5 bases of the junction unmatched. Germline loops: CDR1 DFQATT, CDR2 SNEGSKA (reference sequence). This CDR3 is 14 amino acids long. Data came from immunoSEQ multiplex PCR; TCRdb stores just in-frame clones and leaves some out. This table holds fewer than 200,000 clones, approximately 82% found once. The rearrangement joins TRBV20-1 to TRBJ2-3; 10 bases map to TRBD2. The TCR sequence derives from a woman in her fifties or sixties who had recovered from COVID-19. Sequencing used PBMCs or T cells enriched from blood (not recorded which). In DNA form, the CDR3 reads TGCAGTGCTAGTGCTAGCGGGAGTTTAGATACGCAGTATTTT. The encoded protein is CSASASGSLDTQYF.